The 15 T cell receptor beta chains given below trace back to one sample, sequenced in a study of blood T cell repertoires in COVID-19. Only in-frame clones appear in the TCRdb table, and some are missing; sequencing was by immunoSEQ multiplex PCR. The sample lists tens of thousands of clones, roughly nine tenths occurring once. Sequencing input: peripheral blood. All receptors derive from a man aged 55 to 69 with acute or convalescent COVID-19.

V and J are TRBV5-5 and TRBJ2-6; tentative D call: TRBD1 (6 bases). The CDR3 covers 18 residues. Germline CDR1 reads SGHKS; CDR2 reads YYEKEE (reference sequence). The ends were cut back, 0 bases at V and 0 bases at J, with 13 bases in the middle. The CDR3 region is CASSLVTGAASGANVLTF. CDR3 in DNA: TGTGCCAGCAGCTTGGTGACAGGTGCGGCCTCTGGGGCCAACGTCCTGACTTTC.

This chain uses TRBV7-3 with TRBJ2-2; D is uncertain. The ends were cut back, 5 bases at V and 7 bases at J, with 11 bases in the middle. CDR1 and CDR2 (germline): SGHTA, FQGTGA. The CDR3 contains 13 residues. The DNA for the CDR3 is TGTGCCAGCAGCACGGTCATGCACGGGGAGCTGTTTTTT. Protein sequence: CASSTVMHGELFF.

The chain combines TRBV7-8 with TRBJ1-4; D is perhaps TRBD1 (5 bases). Trimming shortened V by 5 bases and J by 4 bases, and 17 bases separated the two germline ends. CDR3 size: 16 residues. Germline CDR1 SGHVS, CDR2 FQNEAQ. The DNA of the CDR3 is TGTGCCAGCAGCCCCTTGATGGGAAGGGGTAATGAAAAACTGTTTTTT. This gives the protein CASSPLMGRGNEKLFF.

The rearrangement uses TRBV6-1 and TRBJ1-2; 9 nucleotides agree with TRBD1. The V gene's germline CDR1 is MNHNS and CDR2 SASEGT. This CDR3 has 16 amino acids. Unmatched junction bases numbered 10, after V lost 4 bases and J lost 4 bases. As DNA, the CDR3 is TGTGCCAGCAGTGCAAGAGGACAGGGGCCGGGCTATGGCTACACCTTC. This gives the protein CASSARGQGPGYGYTF.

The chain is built from TRBV9 and TRBJ1-1; D not resolved. The CDR3 runs to 13 residues. The germline V gene has CDR1 SGDLS and CDR2 YYNGEE. The germline V and J ends were trimmed by 4 bases and 0 bases, with 7 bases remaining between them. CDR3 sequence reads: CASSFTLNTEAFF. CDR3 sequence (DNA): TGTGCCAGCAGCTTTACACTGAACACTGAAGCTTTCTTT.

The CDR3 here is CASSVDRAHSYGYTF. CDR3 coding DNA: TGTGCCAGCAGCGTTGACAGGGCCCATAGCTATGGCTACACCTTC. The chain joins TRBV5-6 to TRBJ1-2; 7 bases match TRBD1. V lost 4 bases, J lost 4 bases, and 10 bases stayed unmatched. The CDR3 runs to 15 residues. The germline gives CDR1 SGHDT, CDR2 YYEEEE.

The chain uses TRBV21-1 and TRBJ1-1. TRBV21-1 is deemed a pseudogene. The CDR3 has 14 residues. CDR3 DNA sequence: TGTGCCAGCAGCAATGAGGGAACGAACACTGAAGCTTTCTTT. Residues: CASSNEGTNTEAFF.

The table lists this clone with a count of one. CDR3 nucleotide sequence: TGTGCCAGTACAGGGGGGATGAACACTGAAGCTTTCTTT. It specifies CASTGGMNTEAFF. The chain has TRBV19 and TRBJ1-1, with 7 positions matching TRBD1. Germline V gene data show CDR1 as LNHDA and CDR2 as SQIVND (reference sequence). The CDR3 extends over 13 amino acids. V trimming: 7 bases; J trimming: 0 bases; junction bases outside the gene matches: 2.

This clone was found a few times. The chain employs TRBV14 and TRBJ1-6, with D unresolved. This CDR3 has 14 amino acids. Trimming took 0 bases from V and 10 from J, leaving 10 bases between them. CDR1 is SGHDN and CDR2 is FVKESK in the germline V gene. The CDR3 nucleotides are TGTGCCAGCAGCCAAGAGGCAGGCAACTCACCCCTCCACTTT. Its protein is CASSQEAGNSPLHF.

This chain uses TRBV3-1 (or the pseudogene TRBV3-2) with TRBJ1-1; D gene uncertain. Looked up from germline, CDR1 is LGHDT and CDR2 is YNNKEL (reference sequence). The ends were cut back, 1 base at V and 4 bases at J, with 7 bases in the middle. This CDR3 has 13 amino acids. The CDR3 reads CASSQGRRTEAFF. DNA of the CDR3: TGTGCCAGCAGCCAAGGGAGACGCACTGAAGCTTTCTTT.

This rearrangement joins TRBV14 to TRBJ2-7, with D possibly matching TRBD2 (6 bases). This CDR3 contains 16 residues. V lost 4 bases to trimming and J lost 0 bases, with 16 bases between them. From germline, CDR1 is SGHDN and CDR2 FVKESK. CDR3 bases: TGTGCCAGCAGCCGGAGTCCTCGGGGGAACTCCTACGAGCAGTACTTC. Translating it yields CASSRSPRGNSYEQYF. Full variable domain (missing parts from reference TRBV14 and TRBJ2-7): EAGVTQFPSHSVIEKGQTVTLRCDPISGHDNLYWYRRVMGKEIKFLLHFVKESKQDESGMPNNRFLAERTGGTYSTLKVQPAELEDSGVYFCASSRSPRGNSYEQYFGPGTRLTVT.

The CDR3: CASSTGASNQPQHF. DNA for the CDR3: TGTGCCAGCAGTACAGGGGCAAGCAATCAGCCCCAGCATTTT. V gene TRBV6-5 combines with J gene TRBJ1-5; 7 nucleotides agree with TRBD1. V was clipped by 5 bases and J by 1 base; unmatched bases: 2. This CDR3 comprises 14 residues. Germline V gives CDR1 MNHEY, CDR2 SVGAGI.

The chain employs TRBV5-4 and TRBJ1-1; D is uncertain. The CDR3 loop spans 16 amino acids. CDR1 and CDR2 from the germline V gene are SGHNT and YYREEE (reference sequence). V lost 0 bases and J lost 1, with 13 bases in between. The CDR3 spells CASSLASRSPNTEAFF. DNA for the CDR3: TGTGCCAGCAGCTTGGCCTCCAGGTCACCGAACACTGAAGCTTTCTTT.

V gene TRBV5-8 combines with J gene TRBJ1-5; TRBD1 might be the D (6 bases). Germline V gene data show CDR1 as SGHTS and CDR2 as YDEGEE. V shed 5 bases and J shed 9 bases, with 18 bases lying between them. CDR3 size: 14 residues. CDR3 sequence (DNA): TGTGCCAGCAGACTCGGACAGCCTGTGAGGCCCCAGCATTTT. This gives the protein CASRLGQPVRPQHF.

In regard to this clone: Distinct nucleotide sequences in the sample also encode this CDR3. The chain has TRBV11-2 and TRBJ1-1; D is possibly TRBD1 (5 bases). V lost 5 bases to trimming and J lost 1 base, with 8 bases between them. From germline, CDR1 is SGHAT and CDR2 FQNNGV. The CDR3 totals 13 residues. The CDR3 protein is CASSRDRNTEAFF. Here the CDR3 DNA reads TGTGCCAGCAGCAGAGACAGGAACACTGAAGCTTTCTTT.